This TCR beta chain derives from a study of cytomegalovirus exposure and HLA in healthy donors. CDR3 size: 16 residues. Worth noting for this clone: Its antigen is still unknown.

PCR was performed using 60 Vbeta and 13 Jbeta primers. Assay used: immunoSEQ multiplex PCR; TCRdb lists only in-frame clones, some missing. The table has more than 55,000 clones, 80% seen once; the top ten hold roughly 3.9%. Overall study findings and caveats: For presence/absence analyses, sequencing depth was assumed to be roughly uniform across donors. Follow-up analysis found HLA locus-dependent TCR association rates, highest for DRB1 and lowest for HLA-C.

This chain connects TRBV12-2 to TRBJ1-5; TRBD1 reflects the table's D call only, with no check against the DNA. TRBV12-2 is classified as a pseudogene. The origin of this receptor is a woman in her forties in good health and CMV-seronegative. Sequencing input: PBMCs. The CDR3 spells CASRSSETGVNQPQHF. The CDR3 DNA sequence: TGTGCAAGTCGCTCCTCAGAGACAGGAGTCAATCAGCCCCAGCATTTT.